This T cell receptor beta chain is from a study of lymphopenia after photon versus proton radiotherapy. Measured with immunoSEQ multiplex PCR; TCRdb has only the in-frame clones, and not every one. Of around 31,000 clones listed, nearly 90% are singletons. Overall study results and limits: Under photons, naive T cells and diversity fell while effector/memory populations rose.

Note on this clone: What it binds is unknown.

CDR1 is SNHLY, CDR2 FYNNEI, per germline. The CDR3 runs to 14 residues. Trimming cost V 5 bases and J 0 bases, with 9 bases left between them. The clonotype comes from a woman aged 70 to 79 with pancreatic cancer. Some clones in this sample may be carry-over from other donors' samples. The chain is built from TRBV2 and TRBJ2-3; the D call may be TRBD1 or TRBD2 (5 bases each). The material was peripheral blood, obtained from a patient treated with proton-based radiotherapy. CDR3 amino acids: CASSPGTSTDTQYF. CDR3 coding DNA: TGTGCCAGCAGTCCGGGGACGAGCACAGATACGCAGTATTTT.